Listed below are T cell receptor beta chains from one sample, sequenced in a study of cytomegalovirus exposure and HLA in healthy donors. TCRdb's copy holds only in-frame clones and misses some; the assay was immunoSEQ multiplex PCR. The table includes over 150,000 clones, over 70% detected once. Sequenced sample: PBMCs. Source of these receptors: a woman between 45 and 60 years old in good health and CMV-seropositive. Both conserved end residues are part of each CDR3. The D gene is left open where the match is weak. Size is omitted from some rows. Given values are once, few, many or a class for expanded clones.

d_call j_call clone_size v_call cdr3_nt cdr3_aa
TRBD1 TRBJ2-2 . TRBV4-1 TGCGCCAGCAGCCCCTATGTAGAGGACAGGGTCGACACCGGGGAGCTGTTTTTT CASSPYVEDRVDTGELFF
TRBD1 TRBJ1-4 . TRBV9 TGTGCCAGCAGCGTAGGGGACAGGGGATATGAAAAACTGTTTTTT CASSVGDRGYEKLFF
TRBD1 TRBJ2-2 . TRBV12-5 TGTGCTAGTGGTTACCGACAGGGGTCGGGCACCGGGGAGCTGTTTTTT CASGYRQGSGTGELFF
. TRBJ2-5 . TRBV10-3 TGTGCCATCAGTGAGTCGGTAGTACAAGAGACCCAGTACTTC CAISESVVQETQYF
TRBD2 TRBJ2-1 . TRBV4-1 TGCGCCAGCCGCGCGGGACTAGCTGGGAACAATGAGCAGTTCTTC CASRAGLAGNNEQFF
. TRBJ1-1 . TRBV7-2 TGTGCCAGCAGCCTAGGGGGGGGCAACCTTAGGGAAGCTTTCTTT CASSLGGGNLREAFF
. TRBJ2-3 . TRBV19 TGTGCCAGTAGTATGACCGGGGATACGCAGTATTTT CASSMTGDTQYF
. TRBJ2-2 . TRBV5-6 TGTGCCAGCAGCCGCCGCCGGGTTCTTACCGGGGAGCTGTTTTTT CASSRRRVLTGELFF
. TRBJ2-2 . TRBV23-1 TGCGCCAGCAGTCACCATAGTGGTGCCGGGGAGCTGTTTTTT CASSHHSGAGELFF
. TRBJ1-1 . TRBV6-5 TGTGCCAGCATTTCGGGGTACACCTTGAACACTGAAGCTTTCTTT CASISGYTLNTEAFF
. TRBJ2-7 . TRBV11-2 TGTGCCAGCAGCTTAGGAATTGGGCAGAACTACGAGCAGTACTTC CASSLGIGQNYEQYF
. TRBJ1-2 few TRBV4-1 TGCGCCAGCAGCCAAGGATATCGCTCAGCTAACTATGGCTACACCTTC CASSQGYRSANYGYTF
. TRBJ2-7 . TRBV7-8 TGTGCCAGCAGCGCAACTGCCTCCAGGGGACGCTACGAGCAGTACTTC CASSATASRGRYEQYF
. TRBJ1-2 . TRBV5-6 TGTGCCAGCAGCAGCGGACAGAACTATGGCTACACCTTC CASSSGQNYGYTF
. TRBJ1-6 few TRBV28 TGTGCCAGCAGTTTACCGGCGGGAATCCGAAAACTCCACTTT CASSLPAGIRKLHF
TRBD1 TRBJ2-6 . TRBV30 TGTGCCTGGAGTCCGGGACAGGGGGATGTTGGGGCCAACGGCCTGACTTTC CAWSPGQGDVGANGLTF
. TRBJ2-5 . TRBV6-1 TGTGCCAGCAGTGAACCCTTCGGGGAGACCCAGTACTTC CASSEPFGETQYF
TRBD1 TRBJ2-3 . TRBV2 TGTGCCAGCAGCAAGGGGGCTCTCGGCACAGATACGCAGTATTTT CASSKGALGTDTQYF
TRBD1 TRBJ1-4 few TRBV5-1 TGCGCCAGCAGCTTAGGACAGGGTAATGAAAAACTGTTTTTT CASSLGQGNEKLFF
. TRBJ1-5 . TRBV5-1 TGCGCCAGCAGCTCGACAGGTAGTCAGCCCCAGCATTTT CASSSTGSQPQHF
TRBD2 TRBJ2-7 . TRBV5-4 TGTGCCAGCAGCTTGGCACTAGCGGGGGGCTACGAGCAGTACTTC CASSLALAGGYEQYF
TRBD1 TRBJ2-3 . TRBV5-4 TGTGCCAGCAAAGGACAGGCTAGCACAGATACGCAGTATTTT CASKGQASTDTQYF
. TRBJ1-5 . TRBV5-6 TGTGCCAGCAGCCTCACAGGGACGACTTTCAATCAGCCCCAGCATTTT CASSLTGTTFNQPQHF
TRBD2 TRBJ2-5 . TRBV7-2 TGTGCCAGCAGCTTAGGGTACGCGGGGGGAGAGACCCAGTACTTC CASSLGYAGGETQYF
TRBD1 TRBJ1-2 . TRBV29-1 TGCAGCGTTGAGTACAGGGGCTATGGCTACACCTTC CSVEYRGYGYTF
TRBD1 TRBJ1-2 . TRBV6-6 TGTGCCAGCACGAGCGGAATAGGGGGCTACTATGGCTACACCTTC CASTSGIGGYYGYTF